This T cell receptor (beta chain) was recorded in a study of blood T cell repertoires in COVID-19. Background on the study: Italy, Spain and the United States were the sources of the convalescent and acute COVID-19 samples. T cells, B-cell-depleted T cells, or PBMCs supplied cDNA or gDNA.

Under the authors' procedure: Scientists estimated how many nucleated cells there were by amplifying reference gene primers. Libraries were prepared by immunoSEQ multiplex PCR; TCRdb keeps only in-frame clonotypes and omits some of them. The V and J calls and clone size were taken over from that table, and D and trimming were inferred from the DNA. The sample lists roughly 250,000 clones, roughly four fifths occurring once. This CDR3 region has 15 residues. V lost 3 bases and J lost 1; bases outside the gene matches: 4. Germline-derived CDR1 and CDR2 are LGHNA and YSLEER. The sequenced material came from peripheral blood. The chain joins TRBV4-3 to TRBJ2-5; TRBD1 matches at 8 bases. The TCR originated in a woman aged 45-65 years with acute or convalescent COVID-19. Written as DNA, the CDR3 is TGCGCCAGCAGCCACCTCACAGGGGGCCAAGAGACCCAGTACTTC. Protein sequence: CASSHLTGGQETQYF.